This T cell receptor beta chain was profiled in a study of CD8 T cells in ankylosing spondylitis. The V end lost 5 bases, the J end lost 2 bases, and 22 bases lay between the germline ends. Germline CDR1 reads MNHEY; CDR2 reads SVGEGT. The CDR3 consists of 17 residues. TCRdb called the 5' RACE reads again in MiXCR, with one record for every CDR3 protein. Of roughly 230,000 distinct CDR3 sequences in the sample, under 8.5% were seen once. This sequence originates from a female donor with ankylosing spondylitis or in good health (not recorded which). The sequenced material came from blood, either unsorted or a sorted T cell fraction (not recorded which). The genes are TRBV6-2 or TRBV6-3 and TRBJ2-7; TRBD1 might be the D (6 bases). CDR3 loop: CASSKTWSGVPPYEQYF. Written as DNA, the CDR3 is TGTGCCAGCAGTAAGACGTGGTCAGGGGTGCCACCCTACGAGCAGTACTTC.